The T cell receptor (beta chain) under discussion was sequenced for a study of shared clonotypes between healthy human individuals. Study overall: Aged 18 to 49, the donors were a couple of women and a few men. Overall study results and limits: Naive CD4 clonotypes overlapped across a handful of donors at approximately 5.5%.

With 2 bases removed from V and 1 base from J, the gap between germline ends came to 11 bases. The CDR3 consists of 16 residues. Per the germline V gene, CDR1 is SNHLY and CDR2 is FYNNEI. This clone was recorded a few times. The antigen is unknown. For each subset, genomic DNA was distributed in equal portions over several immunoSEQ plates. Profiling relied on immunoSEQ multiplex PCR, and the TCRdb table lists in-frame clones only, not all of them. The profile shows about 700,000 clones, 74% of them singletons. The sequence was collected from a young woman in good health. This chain uses TRBV2 with TRBJ2-2; weak D call: TRBD1 (6 bases). Sequenced sample: memory CD4+ T cells sorted from blood. Stated subset: CD45RA-negative fraction. The CDR3 loop reads CASSERGHLNTGELFF. DNA of the CDR3: TGTGCCAGCAGTGAAAGGGGACATCTGAACACCGGGGAGCTGTTTTTT.